This entry is about one T cell receptor (beta chain). Assay: immunoSEQ multiplex PCR; the TCRdb copy retains only in-frame clones and omits some. The data contain around 63,000 clones, around 91% of them singletons. The sample originates from a study of T cell changes during pregnancy in multiple sclerosis. V was clipped by 3 bases and J by 7 bases, with 15 bases between them. Per germline, CDR1 GTSNPN and CDR2 SVGIG (reference sequence). The CDR3 is made up of 13 amino acids. This sample comprised peripheral blood, obtained after pregnancy. This clonotype was sampled from a female donor in good health, enrolled as a control in a pregnancy study. This chain connects TRBV30 to TRBJ1-1; tentatively, D is TRBD1 (5 bases). The CDR3 spells CAWRRGEHNEAFF. The CDR3 DNA reads as TGTGCCTGGAGACGGGGGGAGCATAATGAAGCTTTCTTT.